This passage covers 14 T cell receptor beta chains from one sample sequenced in a study of blood T cell repertoires in COVID-19. The method was immunoSEQ multiplex PCR; TCRdb's version includes in-frame clones alone and lacks a portion of them. The sample lists about 170,000 clones, around 83% occurring once. Input material: PBMCs or T cells enriched from blood (not recorded which). These receptors were collected from a woman between 45 and 65 years old in a cohort exposed to, infected with or recovered from COVID-19 (not recorded which).

V is TRBV4-3 and J is TRBJ2-3, with 10 positions matching TRBD2. V dropped 2 bases and J dropped 0; count of bases not matched to a gene: 11. Germline assignment: CDR1 LGHNA and CDR2 YSLEER. The CDR3 spans 19 residues. The CDR3 DNA reads as TGCGCCAGCAGCCAAAACGTAGCGGGGGGTTCAACTAGCACAGATACGCAGTATTTT. Protein sequence: CASSQNVAGGSTSTDTQYF.

The chain couples TRBV25-1 to TRBJ1-3; D perhaps matches TRBD1 (6 bases). V lost 1 base and J 0 bases, leaving 10 bases between the germline ends. CDR1 and CDR2 from the germline V gene are MGHDK and SYGVNS. There are 16 residues in the CDR3. The CDR3: CASSELDRSSGNTIYF. The CDR3 DNA reads as TGTGCCAGCAGTGAATTAGACAGGAGCTCTGGAAACACCATATATTTT.

Only one count was recorded for this clone. In DNA form, the CDR3 reads TGTGCCAGCAGTGCGGGGACTGACATGTATACGCAGTATTTT. Protein: CASSAGTDMYTQYF. V usage is TRBV2 and J usage is TRBJ2-3; maybe TRBD2 (6 bases). The V gene's germline CDR1 is SNHLY and CDR2 FYNNEI. The CDR3 contains 14 residues. With 4 bases removed from V and 7 bases from J, the gap between germline ends came to 15 bases.

In DNA form, the CDR3 reads TGCGCCAGCAGCTTGGCAGGGGACGTCTCCTACAATGAGCAGTTCTTC. It is translated as CASSLAGDVSYNEQFF. The chain couples TRBV5-1 to TRBJ2-1; D possibly corresponds to TRBD1 (6 bases). V lost 0 bases and J 0 bases, leaving 10 bases between the germline ends. The length of the CDR3 is 16 residues. The germline gives CDR1 SGHRS, CDR2 YFSETQ.

This chain links TRBV19 with TRBJ2-7; TRBD1 matches at 10 bases. CDR1 and CDR2 (germline): LNHDA, SQIVND (reference sequence). The V and J ends lost 7 bases and 3 bases, in that order; junction bases with no gene match: 3. This CDR3 contains 13 residues. DNA of the CDR3: TGTGCCAGTACCGGGACAGGGGACTACGAGCAGTACTTC. Its translation: CASTGTGDYEQYF.

V is TRBV7-6 and J is TRBJ1-4; TRBD1 matches at 7 bases. The junction had 6 bases not matched to a gene; V was cut back by 5 bases and J by 3 bases. The germline V gene encodes CDR1 SGHVS and CDR2 FNYEAQ. The CDR3 is made up of 15 amino acids. CDR3 DNA sequence: TGTGCCAGCAGCAACGACAGGGCTCCTAATGAAAAACTGTTTTTT. Translation: CASSNDRAPNEKLFF.

The chain has TRBV7-9 and TRBJ1-2; 7 nucleotides match TRBD1. The V gene end was trimmed by 5 bases and the J gene end by 6 bases; junction bases not matched to a gene: 6. The CDR3 consists of 13 residues. CDR1 is SEHNR and CDR2 is FQNEAQ in the germline V gene (reference sequence). CDR3 nucleotide sequence: TGTGCCAGCAGCCACGACAGGGAAGATGGCTACACCTTC. It codes for CASSHDREDGYTF.

This clone was seen more than once but under ten times. The chain is built from TRBV2 and TRBJ1-4, with TRBD1 as a possible D gene (5 bases). Germline V gives CDR1 SNHLY, CDR2 FYNNEI. The CDR3 is 16 residues long. V was trimmed by 3 bases and J by 8 bases, leaving 19 bases between them. The CDR3 reads CASSDPIPGHPEKLFF. The CDR3 DNA follows: TGTGCCAGCAGTGACCCCATCCCCGGACACCCAGAAAAACTGTTTTTT.

This chain links TRBV28 with TRBJ1-6; unclear D gene. Germline values: CDR1 MDHEN, CDR2 SYDVKM. CDR3 size: 15 residues. The ends were cut back, 9 bases at V and 0 bases at J, with 12 bases in the middle. In DNA, the CDR3 is TGTGCCAGTTCAACGGGGAGCTCCTATAATTCACCCCTCCACTTT. It encodes CASSTGSSYNSPLHF.

The V gene is TRBV18, the J gene TRBJ2-1; D may be TRBD1 (6 bases). Germline V gives CDR1 KGHSH, CDR2 LQKENI. CDR3 length: 16 residues. V shed 0 bases and J shed 6 bases, with 15 bases lying between them. This CDR3 reads CASSPPWGLRSNEQFF. CDR3 coding DNA: TGTGCCAGCTCACCACCGTGGGGGCTGAGGAGCAATGAGCAGTTCTTC.

This sequence joins TRBV5-1 and TRBJ2-5; D is possibly TRBD1 (6 bases). CDR1 and CDR2 from the germline V gene are SGHRS and YFSETQ. Trimming took 2 bases from V and 1 from J, leaving 6 bases between them. This CDR3 is 13 amino acids long. CDR3 in DNA: TGCGCCAGCAGCTTAGGGGGCCAAGAGACCCAGTACTTC. It yields the protein CASSLGGQETQYF.

The V and J genes are TRBV21-1 and TRBJ1-5; the table's D call, TRBD1, has no DNA check behind it. TRBV21-1 is annotated as a pseudogene. The CDR3 runs 13 residues. CDR3 sequence reads: CAALLGDRQPQHF. DNA of the CDR3: TGTGCCGCCCTTTTAGGGGATCGGCAGCCCCAGCATTTT.

This chain links TRBV6-5 with TRBJ1-5; D call uncertain. V lost 10 bases and J lost 5, with 21 bases in between. This CDR3 contains 15 residues. Germline V CDR1 and CDR2: MNHEY, SVGAGI. CDR3 region: CATASAGSVDQPQHF. CDR3 in DNA: TGTGCCACAGCATCGGCGGGATCGGTCGATCAGCCCCAGCATTTT.

Only one count was recorded for this clone. The CDR3 coding sequence is TGCAGCGCACAAAGCGGGGGGTTAACCGGGGAGCTGTTTTTT. Amino acid sequence: CSAQSGGLTGELFF. V and J are TRBV29-1 and TRBJ2-2; TRBD2 agrees at 9 bases. Trimming cost V 7 bases and J 5 bases; bases outside gene matches: 8. The V gene's germline CDR1 is SQVTM and CDR2 ANQGSEA. The CDR3 contains 14 residues.